This T cell receptor (beta chain) was documented in a study of blood T cells in healthy people across ages. Together with a sample-barcoded 5' primer, a J-beta primer mix was included in a second PCR lasting about 7 to 11 cycles. The study obtained at least 3 million CDR3-containing paired-end reads from every sample. In TCRdb, the 5' RACE reads were re-called with MiXCR into one record per CDR3 protein. The table has 1.5 million to 2 million distinct CDR3 sequences, approximately 39% seen once. As regards this clonotype: Its antigen is unidentified.

Ranging in age from roughly 6 to 90, the donors were healthy Caucasian individuals from Russia. Extracted total RNA amounted to at least 5.5 micrograms for each sample. The germline V gene has CDR1 MNHEY and CDR2 SVGEGT. Trimming left V 0 bases short and J 1 base short, with 17 bases between. This CDR3 is 18 amino acids long. Study observations and caveats: A strong correlation was seen between TCR beta diversity and naive T cell percentage.

The TCR comes from a human donor in good health. The sequenced sample was blood. The chain combines TRBV6-2 or TRBV6-3 with TRBJ2-3; perhaps TRBD2 as D (6 bases). The CDR3 protein is CASSYSIPFERGTDTQYF. The CDR3 bases are TGTGCCAGCAGTTACTCGATACCTTTCGAGCGGGGCACAGATACGCAGTATTTT.